Below, 22 T cell receptor beta chains from the same sample are listed, as sequenced in a study of T cells in Graves' hyperthyroidism and ophthalmopathy. Researchers took RNA transcripts and amplified the TCR beta CDR3 regions from them. The HTBI primer set was used in a first-round RT-PCR of the TCR CDR3. Via MiXCR, TCRdb re-called the multiplex PCR reads, giving one row per CDR3 protein. Of about 290,000 distinct CDR3 sequences detected, approximately 15% appear once; the ten largest clones hold approximately 33%. Sequencing used blood. The receptors originated from a man aged 30-40 years with Graves' hyperthyroidism.

This clonotype was found many times. The V and J genes are TRBV12-3 or TRBV12-4 and TRBJ2-5; a possible D gene is TRBD1 (5 bases). V was shortened by 5 bases and J by 7 bases, with 17 bases between the two germline ends. The CDR3 runs to 14 residues. CDR3 region: CASSEDPQGWTQYF. CDR3 DNA sequence: TGTGCCAGCAGTGAGGACCCTCAGGGATGGACCCAGTACTTC.

This clonotype showed up just a few times. CDR3 protein: CATVRTGVYSQYF. The CDR3 DNA reads as TGTGCCACTGTCAGGACAGGGGTGTACTCACAGTATTTT. The chain combines TRBV28 with TRBJ2-3, with TRBD1 identical over 9 bases. After removal of 10 bases from V and 12 bases from J, the junction contained 14 bases not matched to a gene. The CDR3 length is 13 residues. Germline CDR1 reads MDHEN; CDR2 reads SYDVKM. The complete variable domain, with remaining parts taken from reference TRBV28 and TRBJ2-3, reads DVKVTQSSRYLVKRTGEKVFLECVQDMDHENMFWYRQDPGLGLRLIYFSYDVKMKEKGDIPEGYSVSREKKERFSLILESASTNQTSMYLCATVRTGVYSQYFGPGTRLTVL.

The V and J genes are TRBV20-1 and TRBJ1-1, with a possible D match to TRBD1 (5 bases). Germline assignment: CDR1 DFQATT and CDR2 SNEGSKA (reference sequence). V lost 1 base to trimming and J lost 3 bases, with 15 bases between them. This CDR3 region has 15 residues. CDR3 region: CSARVFGEGYTEAFF. The CDR3 DNA follows: TGCAGTGCTAGAGTTTTTGGGGAGGGGTACACTGAAGCTTTCTTT.

This clonotype came up many times. This chain joins TRBV28 and TRBJ2-2; D possibly uses TRBD1 or TRBD2 (5 bases each). The germline V gene has CDR1 MDHEN and CDR2 SYDVKM. V was cut by 3 bases and J by 8 bases, with 13 bases left in between. The CDR3 totals 14 residues. CDR3 protein: CASSLGTAQGELFF. The CDR3 bases are TGTGCCAGCAGTTTGGGGACCGCGCAGGGGGAGCTGTTTTTT.

This clonotype was seen a few times. The V gene is TRBV12-3 or TRBV12-4, the J gene TRBJ1-3; 10 bases map to TRBD1. CDR3 length: 14 residues. V lost 6 bases to trimming and J lost 5 bases; unmatched junction nucleotides: 4. The CDR3 is CASRPGQGRNTIYF. Written as DNA, the CDR3 is TGTGCCAGCAGGCCGGGACAGGGGAGAAACACCATATATTTT.

This clonotype was counted between two and nine times. The genes are TRBV5-4 and TRBJ2-5; 9 bases line up with TRBD2. V gave up 0 bases and J gave up 4 bases; unmatched junction bases: 7. The CDR3 runs 16 residues. Germline V gene data show CDR1 as SGHNT and CDR2 as YYREEE (reference sequence). DNA of the CDR3: TGTGCCAGCAGCTTGGACTTAGCGGGAGTAGGAGAGACCCAGTACTTC. Translating it yields CASSLDLAGVGETQYF. The variable domain in full, with the rest retrieved from reference TRBV5-4 and TRBJ2-5, is ETGVTQSPTHLIKTRGQQVTLRCSSQSGHNTVSWYQQALGQGPQFIFQYYREEENGRGNFPPRFSGLQFPNYSSELNVNALELDDSALYLCASSLDLAGVGETQYFGPGTRLLVL.

This clonotype was seen ten or more times. The rearrangement uses TRBV2 and TRBJ1-2; 7 positions match TRBD1. The germline gives CDR1 SNHLY, CDR2 FYNNEI. Losses at the gene ends were 0 bases for V and 3 bases for J; bases not matched to a gene: 7. The CDR3 length is 16 residues. The chain's CDR3 is CASSEARQGFHYGYTF. The CDR3 DNA sequence: TGTGCCAGCAGTGAAGCAAGACAGGGCTTCCACTATGGCTACACCTTC.

The chain couples TRBV28 to TRBJ2-1, with 7 nucleotides matching TRBD2. Germline trimming cut 1 base from V and 3 bases from J; bases unmatched to any gene: 12. The length of the CDR3 is 18 residues. Germline V gene lookup returns CDR1 MDHEN and CDR2 SYDVKM. The CDR3 loop reads CASSLSSPAGPFYNEQFF. CDR3 DNA sequence: TGTGCCAGCAGTTTATCTAGTCCAGCGGGACCATTCTACAATGAGCAGTTCTTC.

For this clonotype: A much larger clone sits a single nucleotide away, making a read error possible. This chain uses TRBV18 with TRBJ1-1; TRBD1 agrees at 9 bases. The germline gives CDR1 KGHSH, CDR2 LQKENI. The CDR3 length is 14 residues. The CDR3: CAGSETGGRTEAFF. The CDR3 nucleotides read TGTGCCGGCTCAGAGACAGGGGGTCGTACTGAAGCTTTCTTT.

The table lists this clonotype with many counts. This chain connects TRBV7-2 to TRBJ1-1; D uncertain. Germline values: CDR1 SGHTA, CDR2 FQGNSA. With 9 bases removed from V and 1 base from J, the gap between germline ends came to 12 bases. This CDR3 comprises 13 residues. CDR3 in DNA: TGTGCCAGTTCTGGCAGACCGAACACTGAAGCTTTCTTT. Translating gives CASSGRPNTEAFF.

Worth noting for this clonotype: A much larger clone is a single base away; this may be a read error. The chain links TRBV11-2 to TRBJ2-7; D unclear. The CDR3 runs 15 residues. Germline assignment: CDR1 SGHAT and CDR2 FQNNGV. The CDR3 coding sequence is TGTGCCAGCAGCTTAGTGGGGTATAGTACCTACGAGCTGTACTTC. Translation: CASSLVGYSTYELYF.

The sample holds many counts of this clonotype. V and J are TRBV15 and TRBJ2-1; D is perhaps TRBD1 (5 bases). The germline V and J ends were trimmed by 4 bases and 10 bases, with 20 bases remaining between them. This CDR3 is built from 15 residues. Germline-derived CDR1 and CDR2 are LNHNV and YYDKDF (reference sequence). The CDR3 coding sequence is TGTGCCACCAGCAAAGGGCCAGGGTCCGCCAGGGAGCAGTTCTTC. Translated: CATSKGPGSAREQFF.

This clonotype has at least ten counts. This chain uses TRBV11-3 with TRBJ1-1; no clear D. The CDR3 is made up of 13 amino acids. Germline lookup yields CDR1 SGHNT and CDR2 YENEEA. V lost 1 base and J 0 bases, leaving 3 bases between the germline ends. CDR3 residues: CASSLVLNTEAFF. CDR3 nucleotide sequence: TGTGCCAGCAGCTTAGTCCTGAACACTGAAGCTTTCTTT.

The chain carries TRBV12-5 and TRBJ2-1; 15 bases fit TRBD2. CDR3 length equals 17 residues. Germline CDR1 LGHNT, CDR2 FRNRAP. J was trimmed by 5 bases and V by 4 bases; bases with no gene match: 6. This chain's CDR3 is CASGSGTSGGSDNEQFF. The CDR3, as DNA: TGTGCTAGTGGTTCCGGGACTAGCGGGGGGTCCGACAATGAGCAGTTCTTC.

CDR3 loop: CASSQDSGGSHEDTQYF. The CDR3 DNA sequence: TGTGCCAGCAGCCAAGATTCAGGGGGCTCTCACGAAGATACGCAGTATTTT. The genes are TRBV3-1 and TRBJ2-3, with 8 bases that match TRBD1. CDR1 and CDR2 from the germline V gene are LGHDT and YNNKEL (reference sequence). V dropped 0 bases and J dropped 5; count of bases not matched to a gene: 10. This CDR3 has 17 residues.

CDR3 DNA sequence: TGTGCCAGTAGTCCGTATCGTCCCGGCGGTACGCAGTATTTT. Amino acids: CASSPYRPGGTQYF. The chain employs TRBV19 and TRBJ2-3; D not resolved. Germline V gene lookup returns CDR1 LNHDA and CDR2 SQIVND (reference sequence). V lost 5 bases and J 8 bases, leaving 17 bases between the germline ends. The CDR3 is 14 amino acids.

Concerning this clonotype: This may arise from a read error, as a much more abundant clone is one base away. The gene calls are TRBV20-1 and TRBJ2-3; D possibly corresponds to TRBD1 (5 bases). The J call could be wrong; TRBJ1-5 is a better fit for the DNA end. The CDR3 extends over 16 amino acids. CDR1 is DFQATT and CDR2 is SNEGSKA in the germline V gene (reference sequence). The CDR3 protein is CSARDLQLAGPDTQHF. CDR3 nucleotides: TGCAGTGCTAGAGATCTTCAACTAGCGGGGCCAGATACGCAGCATTTT.

The gene calls are TRBV27 and TRBJ2-1, with 7 positions matching TRBD2. The CDR3 is 16 residues long. Looked up from germline, CDR1 is MNHEY and CDR2 is SMNVEV (reference sequence). J was trimmed by 8 bases and V by 5 bases; bases with no gene match: 15. CDR3 DNA sequence: TGTGCCAGCAGTCCTAGGGAGGGCCAAGGTCGCTATGAGCAGTTCTTC. Amino acids: CASSPREGQGRYEQFF.

With regard to this clonotype: A single base separates this from a much larger clone, so it may be a read error. The CDR3 spells CASSHPFGGRTREQYF. CDR3 sequence (DNA): TGTGCCAGCAGTCACCCCTTTGGCGGGAGAACTCGCGAGCAGTACTTC. The V gene is TRBV6-2 or TRBV6-3, the J gene TRBJ2-7; 7 nucleotides agree with TRBD2. The V and J ends lost 5 bases and 6 bases, in that order; junction bases with no gene match: 16. Germline values: CDR1 MNHEY, CDR2 SVGEGT. The CDR3 contains 16 residues.

At least ten counts were recorded for this clonotype. V is TRBV7-2 and J is TRBJ2-3, with D possibly called TRBD1 or TRBD2 (5 bases each). From germline, CDR1 is SGHTA and CDR2 FQGNSA. The CDR3 extends over 15 amino acids. Trimming took 1 base from V and 1 from J, leaving 9 bases between them. This CDR3 reads CASSLVGPRTDTQYF. The CDR3 DNA reads TGTGCCAGCAGCTTAGTGGGACCTCGCACAGATACGCAGTATTTT.

On this clonotype itself: One end of the junction varies from germline; a read error may be responsible. The chain employs TRBV11-3 and TRBJ1-1, with 10 bases aligning to TRBD1. Germline V gives CDR1 SGHNT, CDR2 YENEEA. This CDR3 comprises 16 residues. CDR3 sequence reads: CASGTGTGVLRYGAFF. The DNA for the CDR3 is TGCGCCAGCGGAACCGGGACAGGGGTCTTAAGGTATGGAGCTTTCTTT.

At least ten counts were recorded for this clonotype. The rearrangement joins TRBV11-2 to TRBJ2-1, with no clear D. The CDR3 has 15 residues. Germline assignment: CDR1 SGHAT and CDR2 FQNNGV. Trimming shortened V by 3 bases and J by 0 bases, and 9 bases separated the two germline ends. CDR3 sequence reads: CASSFGPDSYNEQFF. The CDR3 DNA reads TGTGCCAGCAGCTTCGGACCCGACTCCTACAATGAGCAGTTCTTC.